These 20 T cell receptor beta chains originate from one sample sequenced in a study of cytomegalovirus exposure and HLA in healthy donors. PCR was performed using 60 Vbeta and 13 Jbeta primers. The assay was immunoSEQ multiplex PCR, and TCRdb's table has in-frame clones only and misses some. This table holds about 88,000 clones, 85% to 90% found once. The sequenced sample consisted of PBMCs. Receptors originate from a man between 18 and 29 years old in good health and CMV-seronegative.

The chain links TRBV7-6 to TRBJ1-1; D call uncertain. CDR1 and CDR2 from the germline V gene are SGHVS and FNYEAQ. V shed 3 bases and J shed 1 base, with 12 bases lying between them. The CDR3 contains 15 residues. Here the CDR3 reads CASSLGSLGNTEAFF. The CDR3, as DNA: TGTGCCAGCAGCTTGGGCTCTCTGGGGAACACTGAAGCTTTCTTT.

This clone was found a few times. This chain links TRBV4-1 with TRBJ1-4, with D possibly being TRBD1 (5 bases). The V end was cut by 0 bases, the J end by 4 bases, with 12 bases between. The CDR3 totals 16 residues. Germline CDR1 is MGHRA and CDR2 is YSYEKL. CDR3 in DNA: TGCGCCAGCAGCCAAGATTTTGGCAGGGTTAATGAAAAACTGTTTTTT. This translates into CASSQDFGRVNEKLFF.

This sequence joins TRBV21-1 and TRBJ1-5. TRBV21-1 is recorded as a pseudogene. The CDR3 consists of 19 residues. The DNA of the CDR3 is TGTGCCAGCAGCAAGAAGGAGCCCCATACTCTGCCCCATTTTCAGCCCCAGCATTTT. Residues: CASSKKEPHTLPHFQPQHF.

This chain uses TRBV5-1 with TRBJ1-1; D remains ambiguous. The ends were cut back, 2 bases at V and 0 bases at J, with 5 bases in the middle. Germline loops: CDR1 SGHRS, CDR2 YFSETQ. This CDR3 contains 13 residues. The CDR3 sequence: CASSFSLNTEAFF. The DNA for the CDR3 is TGCGCCAGCAGCTTCTCCCTGAACACTGAAGCTTTCTTT.

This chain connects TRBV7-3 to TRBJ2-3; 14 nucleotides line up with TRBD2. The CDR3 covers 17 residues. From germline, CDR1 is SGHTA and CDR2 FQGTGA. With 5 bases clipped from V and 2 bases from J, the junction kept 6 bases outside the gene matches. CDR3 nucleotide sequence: TGTGCCAGCAGCAGACGGACTAGCGGGAGGTACACAGATACGCAGTATTTT. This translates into CASSRRTSGRYTDTQYF.

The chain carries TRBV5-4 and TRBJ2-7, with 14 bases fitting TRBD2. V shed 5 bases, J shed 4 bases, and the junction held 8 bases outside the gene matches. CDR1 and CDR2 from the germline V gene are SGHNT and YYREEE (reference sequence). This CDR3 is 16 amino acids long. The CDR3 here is CASRGVGTSGSYEQYF. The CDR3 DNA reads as TGTGCCAGCAGAGGGGTGGGGACTAGCGGGAGTTACGAGCAGTACTTC.

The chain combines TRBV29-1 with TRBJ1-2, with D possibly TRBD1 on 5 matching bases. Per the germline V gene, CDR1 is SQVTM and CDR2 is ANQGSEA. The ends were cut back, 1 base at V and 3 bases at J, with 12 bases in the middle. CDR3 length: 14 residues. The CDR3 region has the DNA TGCAGCGTTGAAGGTGGACACAGGTACTATGGCTACACCTTC. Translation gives CSVEGGHRYYGYTF.

The CDR3 DNA is TGTGCCAGCAGCGTAGTAGGGGCTGGGGCCAACGTCCTGACTTTC. This sequence encodes CASSVVGAGANVLTF. The chain uses TRBV9 and TRBJ2-6, with D possibly TRBD1 on 5 matching bases. There are 15 residues in the CDR3. CDR1 and CDR2 (germline): SGDLS, YYNGEE. Trimming removed 0 bases from V and 2 bases from J, with 6 bases in between.

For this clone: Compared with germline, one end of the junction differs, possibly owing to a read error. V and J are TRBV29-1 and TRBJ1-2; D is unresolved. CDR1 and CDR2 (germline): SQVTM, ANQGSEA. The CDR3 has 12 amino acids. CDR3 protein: CSVEGIYYGYTF. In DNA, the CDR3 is TGCAGCGTAGAAGGTATTTACTATGGCTACACCTTC.

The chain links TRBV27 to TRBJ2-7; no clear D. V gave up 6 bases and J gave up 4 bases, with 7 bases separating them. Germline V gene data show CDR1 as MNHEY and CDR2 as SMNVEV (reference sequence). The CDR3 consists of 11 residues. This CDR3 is CASSTQYEQYF. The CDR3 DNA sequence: TGTGCCAGCAGCACCCAGTACGAGCAGTACTTC.

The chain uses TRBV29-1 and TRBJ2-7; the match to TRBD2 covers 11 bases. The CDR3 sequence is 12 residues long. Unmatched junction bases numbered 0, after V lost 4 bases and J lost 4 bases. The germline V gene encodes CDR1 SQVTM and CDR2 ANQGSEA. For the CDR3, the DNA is TGCAGCGTTGTAGCGGGAGGGTACGAGCAGTACTTC. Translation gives CSVVAGGYEQYF.

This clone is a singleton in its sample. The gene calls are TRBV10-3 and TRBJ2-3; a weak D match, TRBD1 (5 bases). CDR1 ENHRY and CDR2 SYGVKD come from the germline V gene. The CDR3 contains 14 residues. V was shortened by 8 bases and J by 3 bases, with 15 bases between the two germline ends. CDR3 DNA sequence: TGTGCCATCTTAGGGGCAGGGTCTACAGATACGCAGTATTTT. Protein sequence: CAILGAGSTDTQYF.

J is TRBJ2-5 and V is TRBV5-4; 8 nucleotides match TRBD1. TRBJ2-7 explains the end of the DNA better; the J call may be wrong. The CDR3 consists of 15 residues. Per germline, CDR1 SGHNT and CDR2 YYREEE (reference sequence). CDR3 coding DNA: TGTGCCAGCAGCTTGGCGGGGACAGGAGTACACGAGCAGTACTTC. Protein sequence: CASSLAGTGVHEQYF.

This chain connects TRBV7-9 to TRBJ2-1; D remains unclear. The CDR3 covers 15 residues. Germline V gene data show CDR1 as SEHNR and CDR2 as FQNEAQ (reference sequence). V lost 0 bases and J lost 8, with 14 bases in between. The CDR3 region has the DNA TGTGCCAGCAGCTTAGCGGTCTCAGTTGTTTATGAGCAGTTCTTC. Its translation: CASSLAVSVVYEQFF.

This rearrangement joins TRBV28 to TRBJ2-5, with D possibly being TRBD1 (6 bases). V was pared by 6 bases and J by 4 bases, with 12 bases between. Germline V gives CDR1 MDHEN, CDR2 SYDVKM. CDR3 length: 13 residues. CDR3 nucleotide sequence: TGTGCCAGCAGCAGGGGCTTGGGAGAGACCCAGTACTTC. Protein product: CASSRGLGETQYF.

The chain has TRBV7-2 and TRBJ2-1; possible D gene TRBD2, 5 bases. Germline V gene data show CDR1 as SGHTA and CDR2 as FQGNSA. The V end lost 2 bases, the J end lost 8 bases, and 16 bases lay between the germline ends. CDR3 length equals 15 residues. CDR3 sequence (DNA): TGTGCCAGCAGCTTATTACTAGGAGCGGTTGATGAGCAGTTCTTC. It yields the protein CASSLLLGAVDEQFF.

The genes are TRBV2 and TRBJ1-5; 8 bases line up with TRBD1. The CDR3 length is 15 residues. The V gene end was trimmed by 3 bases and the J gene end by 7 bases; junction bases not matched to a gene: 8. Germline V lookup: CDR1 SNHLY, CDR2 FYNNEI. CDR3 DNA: TGTGCCAGCAGTGATTTATCAGGGGGCGAGCAGCCCCAGCATTTT. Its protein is CASSDLSGGEQPQHF.

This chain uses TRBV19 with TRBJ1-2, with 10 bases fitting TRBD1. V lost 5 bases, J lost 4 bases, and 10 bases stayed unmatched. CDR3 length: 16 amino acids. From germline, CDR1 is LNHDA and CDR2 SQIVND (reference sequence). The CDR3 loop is CASSSTGTGARYGYTF. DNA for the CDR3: TGTGCCAGTAGTTCAACCGGGACAGGGGCCCGCTATGGCTACACCTTC.

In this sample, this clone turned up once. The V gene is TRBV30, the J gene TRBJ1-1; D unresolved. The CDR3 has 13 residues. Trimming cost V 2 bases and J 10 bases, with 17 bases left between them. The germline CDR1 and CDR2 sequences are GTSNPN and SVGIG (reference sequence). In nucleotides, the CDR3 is TGTGCCTGGAGTTTCACGTTGGGAGAGCTAGCTTTCTTT. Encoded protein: CAWSFTLGELAFF.

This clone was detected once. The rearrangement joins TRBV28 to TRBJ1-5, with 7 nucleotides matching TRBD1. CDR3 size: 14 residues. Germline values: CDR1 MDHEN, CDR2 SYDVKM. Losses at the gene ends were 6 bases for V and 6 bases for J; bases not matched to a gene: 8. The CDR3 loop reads CASSEGQAGQPQHF. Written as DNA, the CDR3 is TGTGCCAGCAGCGAAGGACAGGCTGGTCAGCCCCAGCATTTT.